This T cell receptor (beta chain) was sequenced for a study of blood T cell repertoires in COVID-19. Study-level information: PBMCs, B-cell-depleted T cells, or T cells provided the cDNA or gDNA that made up the material.

As handled by the study authors: Counts of nucleated cells, estimated from reference gene primer amplification, were obtained. Assay used: immunoSEQ multiplex PCR; TCRdb lists only in-frame clones, some missing. The D gene and trimming were derived from the DNA, and the V and J assignments and clone size from that table. Here the sample spans about 420,000 clones, 70% to 90% being singletons. This CDR3 spans 16 amino acids. After removal of 3 bases from V and 0 bases from J, the junction contained 7 bases not matched to a gene. CDR1 is GTSNPN, CDR2 SVGIG, per germline (reference sequence). This clone was detected only once.

This receptor was identified in a man between 18 and 29 years old with COVID-19, enrolled during active disease. Input material: peripheral blood. V and J are TRBV30 and TRBJ1-5; 8 positions match TRBD1. CDR3 DNA sequence: TGTGCCTGGAGGTCAGGGGGCCCTTATAGCAATCAGCCCCAGCATTTT. Its translation: CAWRSGGPYSNQPQHF.